This TCR beta chain derives from a study of cytomegalovirus exposure and HLA in healthy donors. The study's findings and limits: For most TCR sequences rarity was the rule, although some public TCRs occurred in many donors. High specificity and sensitivity for cytomegalovirus status were reported for the classifier. In the roughly 120 validation repertoires, more than 85% of cluster scores exceeded 0, per a later analysis.

TCRdb keeps only in-frame clones here, not all; method: immunoSEQ multiplex PCR. This table has 240,000 or so clones, 70% to 90% appearing once. Trimming at V came to 7 bases and at J to 7 bases, leaving 10 bases not matched to a gene. This CDR3 region has 15 residues. Germline lookup yields CDR1 LNHDA and CDR2 SQIVND (reference sequence). On this clone itself: What it binds is not known.

The V and J genes are TRBV19 and TRBJ2-1; the match to TRBD2 covers 10 bases. This sequence originates from a woman aged 25 to 39 in good health and CMV-seropositive. Sample: PBMCs. The CDR3 nucleotides are TGTGCCAGTACCCAGATCAGCGGGAGGGAGAATGAGCAGTTCTTC. Its protein product is CASTQISGRENEQFF. The whole variable domain, remainder taken from reference TRBV19 and TRBJ2-1, is DGGITQSPKYLFRKEGQNVTLSCEQNLNHDAMYWYRQDPGQGLRLIYYSQIVNDFQKGDIAEGYSVSREKKESFPLTVTSAQKNPTAFYLCASTQISGRENEQFFGPGTRLTVL.